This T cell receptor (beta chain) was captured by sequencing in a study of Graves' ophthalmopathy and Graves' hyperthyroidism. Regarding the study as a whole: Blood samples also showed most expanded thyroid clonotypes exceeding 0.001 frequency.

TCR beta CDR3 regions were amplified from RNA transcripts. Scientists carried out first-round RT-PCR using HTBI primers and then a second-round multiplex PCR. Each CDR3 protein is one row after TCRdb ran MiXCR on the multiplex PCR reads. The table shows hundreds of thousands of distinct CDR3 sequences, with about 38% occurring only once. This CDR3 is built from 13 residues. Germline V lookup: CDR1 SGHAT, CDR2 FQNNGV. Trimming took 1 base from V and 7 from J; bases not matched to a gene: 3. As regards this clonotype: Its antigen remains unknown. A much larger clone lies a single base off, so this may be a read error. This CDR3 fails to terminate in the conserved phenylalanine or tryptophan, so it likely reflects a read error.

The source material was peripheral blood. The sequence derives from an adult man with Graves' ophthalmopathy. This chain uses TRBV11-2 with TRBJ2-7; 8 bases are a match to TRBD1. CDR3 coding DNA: TGTGCCAGCAGCTTAGTACAGGGGGAGGAGCAGTACATC. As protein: CASSLVQGEEQYI.